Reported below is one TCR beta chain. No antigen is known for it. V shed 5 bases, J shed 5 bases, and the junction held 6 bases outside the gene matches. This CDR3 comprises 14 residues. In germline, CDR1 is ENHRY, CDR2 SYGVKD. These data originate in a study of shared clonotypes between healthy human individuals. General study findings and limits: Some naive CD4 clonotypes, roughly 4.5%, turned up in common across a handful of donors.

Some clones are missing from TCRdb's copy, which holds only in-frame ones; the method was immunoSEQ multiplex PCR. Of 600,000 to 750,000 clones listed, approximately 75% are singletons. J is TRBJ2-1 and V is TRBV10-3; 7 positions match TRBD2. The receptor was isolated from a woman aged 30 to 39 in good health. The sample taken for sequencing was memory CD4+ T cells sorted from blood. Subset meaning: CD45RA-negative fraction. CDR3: CAISIKGLDNEQFF. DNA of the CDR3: TGTGCCATCAGTATAAAAGGACTAGACAATGAGCAGTTCTTC.